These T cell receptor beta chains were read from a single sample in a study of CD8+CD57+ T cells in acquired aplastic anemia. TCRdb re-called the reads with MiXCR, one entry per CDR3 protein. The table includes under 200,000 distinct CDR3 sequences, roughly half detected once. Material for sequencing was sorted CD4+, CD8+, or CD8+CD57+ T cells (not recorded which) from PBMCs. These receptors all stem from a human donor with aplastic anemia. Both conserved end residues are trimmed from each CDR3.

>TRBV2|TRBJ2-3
ASTRAVTDTQY
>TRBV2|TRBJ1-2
ASSEQSSGNT
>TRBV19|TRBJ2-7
AISESTSGRAYEQY
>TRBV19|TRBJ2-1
ASSITDTYNEQF
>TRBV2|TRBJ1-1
ASSEGYVENTEAF
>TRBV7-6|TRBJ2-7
ASSLDALYEQC
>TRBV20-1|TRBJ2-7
SASWTDYEQY
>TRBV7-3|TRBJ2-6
ASSIQGHVLT
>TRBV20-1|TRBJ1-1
SALPGTGSSNTEAF
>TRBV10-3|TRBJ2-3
ASTGAAGWY
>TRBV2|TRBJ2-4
ASSLLSGFAY
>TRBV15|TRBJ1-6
ATSRDQPGNSPLH
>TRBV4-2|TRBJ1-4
ASSRGQGSRGEKLF
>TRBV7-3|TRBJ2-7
ASRRLAGTYYEQY
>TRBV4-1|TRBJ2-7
ASSQARQGPAEQY
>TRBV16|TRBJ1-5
ASSSGTVSNQPQH
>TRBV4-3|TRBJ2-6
ASSQVERISGANVLT
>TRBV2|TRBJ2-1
ASKEAGGDEQF
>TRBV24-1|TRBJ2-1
ATSGPEGVYNEQF
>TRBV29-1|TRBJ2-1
SVAAGTSGRSPYNGQF
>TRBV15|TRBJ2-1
ATSRDSGTYNEQF
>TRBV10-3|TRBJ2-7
ATSDSRTGGESYEQY
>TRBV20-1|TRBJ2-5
SAFGGRDSSQETQY
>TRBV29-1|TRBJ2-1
SVEGYHYNEQF
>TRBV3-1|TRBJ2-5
ASSQEVGGQQETQY
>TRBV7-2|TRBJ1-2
ASSPTGMGYT
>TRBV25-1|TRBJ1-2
ASSEGLGTTNYGYT
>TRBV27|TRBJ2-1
ASSFLRMSSYNEQF
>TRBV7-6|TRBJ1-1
ASSRSQVTEAF
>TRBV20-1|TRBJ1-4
SAPPTGLNEKLF
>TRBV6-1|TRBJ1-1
ATRTRRDTEAF
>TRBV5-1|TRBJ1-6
ASSVTAAEPLH
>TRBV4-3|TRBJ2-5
ASSQGILWETQY
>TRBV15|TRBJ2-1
ATSRDRLSSYNEQF
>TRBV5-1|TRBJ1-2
ASSLAGTGPGYT
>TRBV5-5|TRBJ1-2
ASSTSFRPNGYT